The 10 T cell receptor beta chains given below trace back to one sample, sequenced in a study of CD8 T cells in ankylosing spondylitis. TCRdb processed the 5' RACE reads anew with MiXCR; each CDR3 protein has one entry. The table lists 50,000 to 70,000 distinct CDR3 sequences, approximately 5.7% of them singletons. Sequencing was done on a sample of synovial fluid, either unsorted or a sorted T cell fraction (not recorded which). Every receptor here comes from a male donor with ankylosing spondylitis.

V usage is TRBV5-8 and J usage is TRBJ1-1; no clear D. Germline V gene lookup returns CDR1 SGHTS and CDR2 YDEGEE. The CDR3 extends over 12 amino acids. V was clipped by 4 bases and J by 6 bases, with 10 bases between them. The chain's CDR3 is CASSRNRAEAFF. The DNA of the CDR3 is TGTGCCAGCAGCCGAAACAGAGCTGAAGCTTTCTTT.

CDR3 region: CSVGAGSYEQYF. CDR3 DNA: TGCAGTGTTGGCGCAGGCTCCTACGAGCAGTACTTC. The chain carries TRBV20-1 and TRBJ2-7, with D unresolved. The germline V gene has CDR1 DFQATT and CDR2 SNEGSKA (reference sequence). The V gene lost 7 bases and the J gene lost 0 bases, with 10 bases spanning the gap. This CDR3 has 12 residues.

The chain employs TRBV7-8 and TRBJ2-2; 9 nucleotides match TRBD2. Germline CDR1 SGHVS, CDR2 FQNEAQ. The CDR3 length is 19 residues. V shed 1 base, J shed 1 base, and the junction held 10 bases outside the gene matches. The CDR3 nucleotides are TGTGCCAGCAGCTTAGAGCTAGCGGGACAAGAGCTGAACACCGGGGAGCTGTTTTTT. Its protein is CASSLELAGQELNTGELFF. Filled out from reference TRBV7-8 and TRBJ2-2, the complete variable domain reads GAGVSQSPRYKVAKRGQDVALRCDPISGHVSLFWYQQALGQGPEFLTYFQNEAQLDKSGLPSDRFFAERPEGSVSTLKIQRTQQEDSAVYLCASSLELAGQELNTGELFFGEGSRLTVL.

The chain is built from TRBV12-5 and TRBJ2-5; 7 nucleotides match TRBD1. The germline V gene encodes CDR1 LGHNT and CDR2 FRNRAP. The CDR3 runs 13 residues. V shed 6 bases and J 4 bases; nucleotides not matched to a gene: 5. DNA of the CDR3: TGTGCTAGTGGCGACAGGGCCGGAGAGACCCAGTACTTC. Its translation: CASGDRAGETQYF.

This clonotype has just a few counts. V and J are TRBV19 and TRBJ2-6, with D unclear. The CDR3 length is 15 residues. Looked up from germline, CDR1 is LNHDA and CDR2 is SQIVND (reference sequence). V dropped 3 bases and J dropped 0 bases, with 6 bases sitting between them. The CDR3 coding sequence is TGTGCCAGTAGTATTTCGGACTCTGGGGCCAACGTCCTGACTTTC. This codes for CASSISDSGANVLTF.

The V gene is TRBV11-1, the J gene TRBJ2-3; D not resolved. In germline, CDR1 is SGHAT, CDR2 FQDESV (reference sequence). The CDR3 is 12 amino acids. With 6 bases removed from V and 6 bases from J, the gap between germline ends came to 10 bases. CDR3 sequence: CASRDGEDTQYF. CDR3 nucleotides: TGTGCCAGCAGGGACGGAGAGGATACGCAGTATTTT.

This clonotype was picked up a small number of times. The gene calls are TRBV28 and TRBJ1-1; D ambiguous. V was clipped by 5 bases and J by 3 bases, with 10 bases between them. This CDR3 spans 13 amino acids. Germline V gene sequence: CDR1 MDHEN, CDR2 SYDVKM. The CDR3 DNA follows: TGTGCCAGCAGTGCAACGATGGACACTGAAGCTTTCTTT. This gives the protein CASSATMDTEAFF.

This clonotype was seen only a few times. V usage is TRBV3-1 and J usage is TRBJ2-6, with D possibly being TRBD1 or TRBD2 (5 bases each). Germline CDR1 reads LGHDT; CDR2 reads YNNKEL (reference sequence). V was cut by 0 bases and J by 0 bases, with 21 bases left in between. The CDR3 length is 21 residues. In DNA form, the CDR3 reads TGTGCCAGCAGCCAAGATCCGTTCGGGGCCGTCAGGAGCTCTGGGGCCAACGTCCTGACTTTC. The encoded protein is CASSQDPFGAVRSSGANVLTF.

This clonotype was seen repeatedly, ten times or more. V and J are TRBV20-1 and TRBJ2-7; 8 bases fit TRBD2. From germline, CDR1 is DFQATT and CDR2 SNEGSKA (reference sequence). V shed 6 bases, J shed 3 bases, and the junction held 10 bases outside the gene matches. This CDR3 comprises 14 residues. CDR3 nucleotide sequence: TGCAGTGCCTCCGGGGCGGGAGGACTCTACGAGCAGTACTTC. Encoded protein: CSASGAGGLYEQYF.

The V call is TRBV29-1, the J call TRBJ1-1; D gene ambiguous. This CDR3 is 15 amino acids long. Germline V lookup: CDR1 SQVTM, CDR2 ANQGSEA. The ends were cut back, 3 bases at V and 6 bases at J, with 20 bases in the middle. The CDR3 DNA reads TGCAGCGTTGACCGGCGGAAAACCCCTAAACCTGAAGCTTTCTTT. Residues: CSVDRRKTPKPEAFF.